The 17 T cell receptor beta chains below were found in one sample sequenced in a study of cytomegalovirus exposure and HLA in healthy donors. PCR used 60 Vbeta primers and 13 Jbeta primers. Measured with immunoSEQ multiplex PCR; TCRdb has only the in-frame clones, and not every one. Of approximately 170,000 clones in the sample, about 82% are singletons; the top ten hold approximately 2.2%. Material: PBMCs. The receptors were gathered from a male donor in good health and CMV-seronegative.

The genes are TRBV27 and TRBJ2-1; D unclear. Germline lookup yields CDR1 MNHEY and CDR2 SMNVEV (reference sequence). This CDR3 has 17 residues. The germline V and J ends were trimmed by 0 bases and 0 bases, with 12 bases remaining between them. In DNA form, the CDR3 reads TGTGCCAGCAGTTTATCTGCGGCCCGCAGCTCCTACAATGAGCAGTTCTTC. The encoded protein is CASSLSAARSSYNEQFF.

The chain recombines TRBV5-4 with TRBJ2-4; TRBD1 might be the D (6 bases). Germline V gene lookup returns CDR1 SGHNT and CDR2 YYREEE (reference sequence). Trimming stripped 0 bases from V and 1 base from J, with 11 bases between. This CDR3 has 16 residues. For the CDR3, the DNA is TGTGCCAGCAGCTTGGATGGGGGCGGGGCCAAAAACATTCAGTACTTC. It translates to CASSLDGGGAKNIQYF.

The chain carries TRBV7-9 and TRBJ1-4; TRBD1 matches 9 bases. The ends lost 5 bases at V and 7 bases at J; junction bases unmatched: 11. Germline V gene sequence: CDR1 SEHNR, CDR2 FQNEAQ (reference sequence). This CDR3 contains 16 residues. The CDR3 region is CASSPKTGGRREKLFF. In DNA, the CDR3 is TGTGCCAGCAGCCCGAAGACAGGGGGTCGCCGTGAAAAACTGTTTTTT.

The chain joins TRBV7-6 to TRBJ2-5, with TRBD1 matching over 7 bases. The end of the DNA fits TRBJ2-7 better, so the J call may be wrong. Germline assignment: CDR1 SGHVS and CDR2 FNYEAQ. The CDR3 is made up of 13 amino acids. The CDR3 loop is CASSLRQGPEQYF. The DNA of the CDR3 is TGTGCCAGCAGCCTGCGACAGGGCCCCGAGCAGTACTTC.

CDR3 in amino acids: CASTKRGGYNEQFF. The CDR3 region has the DNA TGTGCCAGCACCAAGCGCGGGGGCTACAATGAGCAGTTCTTC. The chain uses TRBV5-6 and TRBJ2-1, with 7 bases fitting TRBD2. CDR3 size: 14 residues. J lost 3 bases, V lost 6 bases, and 6 bases had no gene match. Germline CDR1 reads SGHDT; CDR2 reads YYEEEE.

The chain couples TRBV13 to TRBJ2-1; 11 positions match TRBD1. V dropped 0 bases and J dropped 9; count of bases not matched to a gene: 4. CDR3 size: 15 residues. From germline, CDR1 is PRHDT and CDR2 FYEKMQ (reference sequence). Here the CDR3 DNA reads TGTGCCAGCAGCTTAGGGGACAGGGGGCAAGGTGAGCAGTTCTTC. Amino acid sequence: CASSLGDRGQGEQFF. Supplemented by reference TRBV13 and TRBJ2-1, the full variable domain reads AAGVIQSPRHLIKEKRETATLKCYPIPRHDTVYWYQQGPGQDPQFLISFYEKMQSDKGSIPDRFSAQQFSDYHSELNMSSLELGDSALYFCASSLGDRGQGEQFFGPGTRLTVL.

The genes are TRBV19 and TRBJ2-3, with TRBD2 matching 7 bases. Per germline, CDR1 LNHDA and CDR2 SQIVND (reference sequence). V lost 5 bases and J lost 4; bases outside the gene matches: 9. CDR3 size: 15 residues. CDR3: CASSPGLVGSDTQYF. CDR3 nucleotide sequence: TGTGCCAGTAGTCCAGGACTAGTGGGGTCAGATACGCAGTATTTT.

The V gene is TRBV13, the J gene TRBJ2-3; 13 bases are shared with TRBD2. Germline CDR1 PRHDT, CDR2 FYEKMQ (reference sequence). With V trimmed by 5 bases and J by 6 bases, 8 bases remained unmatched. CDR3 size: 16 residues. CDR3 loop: CASSPGGLAGTDTQYF. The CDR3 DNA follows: TGTGCCAGCAGCCCGGGGGGACTAGCGGGGACCGATACGCAGTATTTT.

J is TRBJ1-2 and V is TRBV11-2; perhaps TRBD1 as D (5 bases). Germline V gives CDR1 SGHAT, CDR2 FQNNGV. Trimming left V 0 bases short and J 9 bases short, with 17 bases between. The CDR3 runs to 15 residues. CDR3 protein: CASSLEPAGFESYTF. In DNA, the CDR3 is TGTGCCAGCAGCTTAGAACCGGCAGGGTTCGAGAGCTACACCTTC.

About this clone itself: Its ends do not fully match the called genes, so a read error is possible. The CDR3 spells CSSSLVGTGGSYEQYF. The CDR3 DNA reads TGTTCCAGCAGCTTAGTGGGGACAGGGGGCTCCTACGAGCAGTACTTC. The chain combines TRBV7-9 with TRBJ2-7, with 11 bases identical to TRBD1. Germline-derived CDR1 and CDR2 are SEHNR and FQNEAQ (reference sequence). The CDR3 is 16 residues long. Full variable domain (missing parts from reference TRBV7-9 and TRBJ2-7): DTGVSQNPRHKITKRGQNVTFRCDPISEHNRLYWYRQTLGQGPEFLTYFQNEAQLEKSRLLSDRFSAERPKGSFSTLEIQRTEQGDSAMYLCSSSLVGTGGSYEQYFGPGTRLTVT.

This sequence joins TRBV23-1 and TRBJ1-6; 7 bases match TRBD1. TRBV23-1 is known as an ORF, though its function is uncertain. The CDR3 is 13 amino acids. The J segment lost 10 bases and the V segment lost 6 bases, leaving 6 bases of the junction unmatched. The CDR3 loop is CASRPRGNSPLHF. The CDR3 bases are TGCGCCAGCAGACCCAGGGGGAACTCACCCCTCCACTTT.

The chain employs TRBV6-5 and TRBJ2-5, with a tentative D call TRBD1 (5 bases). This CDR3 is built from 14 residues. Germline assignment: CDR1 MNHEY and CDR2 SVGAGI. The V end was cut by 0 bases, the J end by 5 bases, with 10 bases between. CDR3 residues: CASSYSSRAETQYF. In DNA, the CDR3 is TGTGCCAGCAGTTACTCGAGCAGGGCTGAGACCCAGTACTTC.

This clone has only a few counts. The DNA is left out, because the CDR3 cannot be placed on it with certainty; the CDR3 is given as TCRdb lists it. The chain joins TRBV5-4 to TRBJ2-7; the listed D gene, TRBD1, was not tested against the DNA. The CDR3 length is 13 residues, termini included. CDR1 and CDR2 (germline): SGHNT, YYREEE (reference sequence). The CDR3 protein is CASSLWGTGAPYF.

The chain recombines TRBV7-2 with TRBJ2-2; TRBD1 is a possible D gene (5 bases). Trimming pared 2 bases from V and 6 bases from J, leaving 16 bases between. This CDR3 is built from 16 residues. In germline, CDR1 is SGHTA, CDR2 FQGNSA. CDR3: CASSLYSISGPGELFF. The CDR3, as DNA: TGTGCCAGCAGCTTATATAGCATATCAGGGCCCGGGGAGCTGTTTTTT.

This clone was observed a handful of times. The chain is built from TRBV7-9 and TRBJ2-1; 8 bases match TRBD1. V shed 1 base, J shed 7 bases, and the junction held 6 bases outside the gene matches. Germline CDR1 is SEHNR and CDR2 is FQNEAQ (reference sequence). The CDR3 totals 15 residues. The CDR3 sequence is CASSLGQTGANEQFF. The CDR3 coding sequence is TGTGCCAGCAGCTTAGGGCAGACAGGGGCAAATGAGCAGTTCTTC. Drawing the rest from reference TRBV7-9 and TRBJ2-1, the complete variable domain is DTGVSQNPRHKITKRGQNVTFRCDPISEHNRLYWYRQTLGQGPEFLTYFQNEAQLEKSRLLSDRFSAERPKGSFSTLEIQRTEQGDSAMYLCASSLGQTGANEQFFGPGTRLTVL.

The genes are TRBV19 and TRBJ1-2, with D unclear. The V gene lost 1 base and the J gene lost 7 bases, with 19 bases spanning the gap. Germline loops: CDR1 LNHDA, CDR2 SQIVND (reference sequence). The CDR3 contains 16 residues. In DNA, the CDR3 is TGTGCCAGTAGTATAGCTCAAAAACCTTTCTACCGTGGCTACACCTTC. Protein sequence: CASSIAQKPFYRGYTF.

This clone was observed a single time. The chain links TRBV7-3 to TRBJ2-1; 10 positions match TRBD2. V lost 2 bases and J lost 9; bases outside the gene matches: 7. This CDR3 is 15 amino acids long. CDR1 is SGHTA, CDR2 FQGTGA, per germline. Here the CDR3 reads CASSLRPSGGGEQFF. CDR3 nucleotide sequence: TGTGCCAGCAGCTTACGTCCTAGCGGGGGAGGTGAGCAGTTCTTC.